The 19 T cell receptor beta chains presented below share a single source sample, sequenced in a study of cytomegalovirus exposure and HLA in healthy donors (dated by TCRdb to about 2017). Receptors were amplified or captured by the immunoSEQ multiplex PCR assay. The multiplex PCR relied on a mix of 60 forward primers for TCR Vbeta segments and 13 reverse primers for TCR Jbeta segments. The source is immuneACCESS, and TCRdb retained only in-frame sequences with V and J called. Part of the clones is not carried over; for the studies checked, unresolved V genes explain less than half of this, and the remainder is unexplained. The sample table lists approximately 110,000 clones, around 78% of them with a count of one. The ten largest clones add up to around 3.9% of the sample. The sequencing input was PBMCs. The receptors were gathered from a man in his forties or fifties in good health and CMV-seronegative.

This chain links TRBV7-6 with TRBJ2-6; D might be TRBD1 (5 bases). The CDR3 is 16 amino acids. V was cut by 5 bases and J by 0 bases, with 11 bases left in between. Germline V CDR1 and CDR2: SGHVS, FNYEAQ. In nucleotides, the CDR3 is TGTGCCAGCAGCGATGACAGCCACTCTGGGGCCAACGTCCTGACTTTC. Translated: CASSDDSHSGANVLTF.

This clone was observed a handful of times. This rearrangement joins TRBV30 to TRBJ2-7, with D perhaps TRBD2 (5 bases). The CDR3 length is 11 residues. V dropped 2 bases and J dropped 6 bases, with 8 bases sitting between them. In germline, CDR1 is GTSNPN, CDR2 SVGIG (reference sequence). CDR3 DNA sequence: TGTGCCTGGAGTTGGGGAGCCGAGCAGTACTTC. Translation gives CAWSWGAEQYF.

The rearrangement joins TRBV7-9 to TRBJ2-3; possible D gene TRBD2, 7 bases. Looked up from germline, CDR1 is SEHNR and CDR2 is FQNEAQ (reference sequence). V was pared by 1 base and J by 5 bases, with 16 bases between. The CDR3 has 16 residues. This chain's CDR3 is CASSLERGGQQDTQYF. DNA for the CDR3: TGTGCCAGCAGCTTAGAGAGGGGGGGCCAACAAGATACGCAGTATTTT.

The V gene is TRBV6-5, the J gene TRBJ2-7, with a possible D match to TRBD1 (6 bases). The CDR3 totals 14 residues. Trimming took 7 bases from V and 0 from J, leaving 13 bases between them. Germline CDR1 is MNHEY and CDR2 is SVGAGI. Written as DNA, the CDR3 is TGTGCCAGCAATCGTGGACAGAACTCCTACGAGCAGTACTTC. Amino acids: CASNRGQNSYEQYF.

Note on this clone: Mismatch with germline at one junction end may stem from a read error. V usage is TRBV30 and J usage is TRBJ2-6; the D gene is possibly TRBD1 (5 bases). The CDR3 has 13 amino acids. Germline V lookup: CDR1 GTSNPN, CDR2 SVGIG (reference sequence). The CDR3 DNA reads as TGTGCCTGGAGCGCGACTGGGGCCAACGGCCTGACTTTC. It yields the protein CAWSATGANGLTF.

This chain links TRBV6-5 with TRBJ1-1; perhaps TRBD1 as D (6 bases). Trimming removed 10 bases from V and 7 bases from J, with 19 bases in between. This CDR3 comprises 13 residues. CDR1 is MNHEY and CDR2 is SVGAGI in the germline V gene. The CDR3 DNA reads as TGTGCCACCACCCGACAGGAAGCCAGTGAAGCTTTCTTT. Translating it yields CATTRQEASEAFF.

The chain employs TRBV7-8 and TRBJ2-2, with 10 positions matching TRBD2. With 1 base clipped from V and 0 bases from J, the junction kept 8 bases outside the gene matches. The CDR3 has 19 residues. CDR1 SGHVS and CDR2 FQNEAQ come from the germline V gene. CDR3 sequence (DNA): TGTGCCAGCAGCTTAGGTGGTAGCGGGGGGCGCGCGAACACCGGGGAGCTGTTTTTT. It is translated as CASSLGGSGGRANTGELFF.

Here the CDR3 DNA reads TGTGCCAGTAGTATAGTCTCGGACAGGGTAGCTTTCTTT. Amino acids: CASSIVSDRVAFF. This rearrangement joins TRBV19 to TRBJ1-1; 8 nucleotides line up with TRBD1. Germline CDR1 LNHDA, CDR2 SQIVND (reference sequence). The J segment lost 10 bases and the V segment lost 1 base, leaving 5 bases of the junction unmatched. The CDR3 contains 13 residues.

This clone was picked up a small number of times. The chain links TRBV7-9 to TRBJ1-1, with D unresolved. V gave up 5 bases and J gave up 4 bases, with 8 bases separating them. Germline V gives CDR1 SEHNR, CDR2 FQNEAQ (reference sequence). This CDR3 spans 12 amino acids. The CDR3 bases are TGTGCCAGCAGCCAAGCCCGCACTGAAGCTTTCTTT. Encoded protein: CASSQARTEAFF.

The CDR3 sequence is CASSSNRDRANYGYTF. DNA for the CDR3: TGTGCCAGCAGCTCTAACCGGGACAGAGCTAACTATGGCTACACCTTC. The chain recombines TRBV7-9 with TRBJ1-2, with 7 bases aligning to TRBD1. The length of the CDR3 is 16 residues. With 4 bases clipped from V and 0 bases from J, the junction kept 8 bases outside the gene matches. Germline-derived CDR1 and CDR2 are SEHNR and FQNEAQ (reference sequence).

The V call is TRBV4-3, the J call TRBJ2-6; 8 bases agree with TRBD1. Germline lookup yields CDR1 LGHNA and CDR2 YSLEER. Trimming removed 1 base from V and 3 bases from J; junction bases left unmatched: 5. The CDR3 is 17 residues long. The CDR3 coding sequence is TGCGCCAGCAGCCAAGCGCAGGGGGCGGGTGGGGCCAACGTCCTGACTTTC. Protein product: CASSQAQGAGGANVLTF.

The chain recombines TRBV6-1 with TRBJ1-2; TRBD1 matches 8 bases. Germline lookup yields CDR1 MNHNS and CDR2 SASEGT. This CDR3 region has 14 residues. V dropped 7 bases and J dropped 8; count of bases not matched to a gene: 12. The chain's CDR3 is CASTAPSPGGGYTF. The DNA of the CDR3 is TGTGCCAGCACGGCGCCCTCACCAGGGGGCGGCTACACCTTC.

The rearrangement joins TRBV7-3 to TRBJ1-6; unclear D gene. The CDR3 has 16 residues. Germline lookup yields CDR1 SGHTA and CDR2 FQGTGA. Trimming removed 1 base at V and 5 bases at J, with 12 bases between. In nucleotides, the CDR3 is TGTGCCAGCAGCTTAAGAGGGCCAAATAATAATTCACCCCTCCACTTT. Translating it yields CASSLRGPNNNSPLHF.

This chain uses TRBV4-1 with TRBJ1-2, with TRBD1 identical over 9 bases. The length of the CDR3 is 16 residues. V trimming: 6 bases; J trimming: 6 bases; junction bases outside the gene matches: 14. In germline, CDR1 is MGHRA, CDR2 YSYEKL. The CDR3 DNA sequence: TGCGCCAGCAGTCAGACCATGGGGGGACAGGGAAATGGCTACACCTTC. This translates into CASSQTMGGQGNGYTF.

The chain employs TRBV11-3 and TRBJ2-6; TRBD1 agrees at 9 bases. Trimming removed 5 bases from V and 0 bases from J; junction bases left unmatched: 5. The CDR3 contains 17 residues. Germline loops: CDR1 SGHNT, CDR2 YENEEA. CDR3 DNA: TGTGCCAGCAGCGGCCGGGACAGGGACTCTGGGGCCAACGTCCTGACTTTC. As protein: CASSGRDRDSGANVLTF.

The chain has TRBV5-1 and TRBJ1-5; maybe TRBD1 (6 bases). The CDR3 totals 15 residues. CDR1 is SGHRS and CDR2 is YFSETQ in the germline V gene. The germline V and J ends were trimmed by 0 bases and 0 bases, with 7 bases remaining between them. In DNA, the CDR3 is TGCGCCAGCAGCTTGGAAGGGGGTAGCAATCAGCCCCAGCATTTT. Encoded protein: CASSLEGGSNQPQHF.

The chain links TRBV19 to TRBJ2-3, with TRBD1 as a possible D gene (6 bases). The germline gives CDR1 LNHDA, CDR2 SQIVND (reference sequence). This CDR3 has 12 residues. V dropped 3 bases and J dropped 7 bases, with 8 bases sitting between them. CDR3 nucleotides: TGTGCCAGTAGTATGGACAGCTATACGCAGTATTTT. The encoded protein is CASSMDSYTQYF.

The chain joins TRBV19 to TRBJ2-1; D might be TRBD1 (6 bases). The CDR3 has 15 residues. Germline loops: CDR1 LNHDA, CDR2 SQIVND (reference sequence). V was trimmed by 6 bases and J by 4 bases, leaving 16 bases between them. The CDR3 loop reads CASSQGQMEYNEQFF. The DNA of the CDR3 is TGTGCCAGTAGCCAGGGACAAATGGAGTACAATGAGCAGTTCTTC.

V usage is TRBV4-3 and J usage is TRBJ2-2; 10 bases agree with TRBD2. CDR1 LGHNA and CDR2 YSLEER come from the germline V gene. V lost 5 bases, J lost 2 bases, and 8 bases stayed unmatched. This CDR3 has 17 residues. CDR3 in amino acids: CASSYSSGGSNTGELFF. As DNA, the CDR3 is TGCGCCAGCAGCTATAGTAGCGGGGGGTCTAACACCGGGGAGCTGTTTTTT.